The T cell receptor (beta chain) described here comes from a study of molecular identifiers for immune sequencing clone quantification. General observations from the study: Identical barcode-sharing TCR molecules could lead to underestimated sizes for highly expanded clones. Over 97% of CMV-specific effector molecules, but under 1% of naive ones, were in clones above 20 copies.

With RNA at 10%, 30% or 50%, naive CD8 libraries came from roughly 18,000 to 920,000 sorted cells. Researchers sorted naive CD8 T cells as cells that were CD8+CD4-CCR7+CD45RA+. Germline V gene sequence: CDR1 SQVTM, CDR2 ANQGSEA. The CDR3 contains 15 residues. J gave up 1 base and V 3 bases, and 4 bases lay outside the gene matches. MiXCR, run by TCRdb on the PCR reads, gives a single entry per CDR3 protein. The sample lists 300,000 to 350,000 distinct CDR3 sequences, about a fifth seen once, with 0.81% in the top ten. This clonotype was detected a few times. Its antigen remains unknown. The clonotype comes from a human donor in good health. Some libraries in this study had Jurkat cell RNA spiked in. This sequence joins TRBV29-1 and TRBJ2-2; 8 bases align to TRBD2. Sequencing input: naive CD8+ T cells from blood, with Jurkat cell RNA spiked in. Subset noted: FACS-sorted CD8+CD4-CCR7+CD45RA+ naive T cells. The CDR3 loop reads CSVESSGRNTGELFF. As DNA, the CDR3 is TGCAGCGTTGAGTCCAGCGGGAGGAACACCGGGGAGCTGTTTTTT.